This T cell receptor (beta chain) was sequenced during a study of blood T cells in healthy people across ages. Sample-barcoded 5' priming and a J-beta primer mix drove a second PCR of about 6 to 12 cycles. A 12-random-nucleotide template-switch adaptor tagged each cDNA molecule. TCRdb re-derived calls from the 5' RACE reads in MiXCR, one entry per CDR3 protein. This table holds about 800,000 distinct CDR3 sequences, more than 20% found once. This clonotype was counted between two and nine times. The germline CDR1 and CDR2 sequences are DFQATT and SNEGSKA (reference sequence). The CDR3 has 15 amino acids. Trimming took 4 bases from V and 5 from J, leaving 18 bases between them. Separately, the same data were catalogued under a study of T cells of mothers and their children.

The sequence was obtained from a boy between 5 and 17 years old in good health. What was sequenced was blood. The J gene is TRBJ1-5, the V gene TRBV20-1, with a possible D match to TRBD1 (5 bases). The CDR3 DNA reads TGCAGTGCTACCCAGGCGGGGGATAGGGATCAGCCCCAGCATTTT. Translation gives CSATQAGDRDQPQHF.